This T cell receptor (beta chain) was recovered during a study of T cell responses to AZD1222 COVID-19 vaccine. Trimming took 6 bases from V and 11 from J; bases not matched to a gene: 16. The germline CDR1 and CDR2 sequences are KGHSH and LQKENI. This CDR3 has 15 amino acids. The data were produced by immunoSEQ multiplex PCR, yet TCRdb's version contains in-frame clones alone and is incomplete. Of about 150,000 clones detected, about 92% appear once; the ten largest clones hold approximately 17%. This clone was seen once. Sample: peripheral blood, taken on day 0 of AZD1222 vaccination. The receptor was isolated from an adult in good health. This chain joins TRBV18 and TRBJ1-1; 9 bases line up with TRBD1. CDR3 DNA sequence: TGTGCCAGCTCGTCGACCGGGACAGGGATTTTAGTCGCTTTCTTT. Protein sequence: CASSSTGTGILVAFF.